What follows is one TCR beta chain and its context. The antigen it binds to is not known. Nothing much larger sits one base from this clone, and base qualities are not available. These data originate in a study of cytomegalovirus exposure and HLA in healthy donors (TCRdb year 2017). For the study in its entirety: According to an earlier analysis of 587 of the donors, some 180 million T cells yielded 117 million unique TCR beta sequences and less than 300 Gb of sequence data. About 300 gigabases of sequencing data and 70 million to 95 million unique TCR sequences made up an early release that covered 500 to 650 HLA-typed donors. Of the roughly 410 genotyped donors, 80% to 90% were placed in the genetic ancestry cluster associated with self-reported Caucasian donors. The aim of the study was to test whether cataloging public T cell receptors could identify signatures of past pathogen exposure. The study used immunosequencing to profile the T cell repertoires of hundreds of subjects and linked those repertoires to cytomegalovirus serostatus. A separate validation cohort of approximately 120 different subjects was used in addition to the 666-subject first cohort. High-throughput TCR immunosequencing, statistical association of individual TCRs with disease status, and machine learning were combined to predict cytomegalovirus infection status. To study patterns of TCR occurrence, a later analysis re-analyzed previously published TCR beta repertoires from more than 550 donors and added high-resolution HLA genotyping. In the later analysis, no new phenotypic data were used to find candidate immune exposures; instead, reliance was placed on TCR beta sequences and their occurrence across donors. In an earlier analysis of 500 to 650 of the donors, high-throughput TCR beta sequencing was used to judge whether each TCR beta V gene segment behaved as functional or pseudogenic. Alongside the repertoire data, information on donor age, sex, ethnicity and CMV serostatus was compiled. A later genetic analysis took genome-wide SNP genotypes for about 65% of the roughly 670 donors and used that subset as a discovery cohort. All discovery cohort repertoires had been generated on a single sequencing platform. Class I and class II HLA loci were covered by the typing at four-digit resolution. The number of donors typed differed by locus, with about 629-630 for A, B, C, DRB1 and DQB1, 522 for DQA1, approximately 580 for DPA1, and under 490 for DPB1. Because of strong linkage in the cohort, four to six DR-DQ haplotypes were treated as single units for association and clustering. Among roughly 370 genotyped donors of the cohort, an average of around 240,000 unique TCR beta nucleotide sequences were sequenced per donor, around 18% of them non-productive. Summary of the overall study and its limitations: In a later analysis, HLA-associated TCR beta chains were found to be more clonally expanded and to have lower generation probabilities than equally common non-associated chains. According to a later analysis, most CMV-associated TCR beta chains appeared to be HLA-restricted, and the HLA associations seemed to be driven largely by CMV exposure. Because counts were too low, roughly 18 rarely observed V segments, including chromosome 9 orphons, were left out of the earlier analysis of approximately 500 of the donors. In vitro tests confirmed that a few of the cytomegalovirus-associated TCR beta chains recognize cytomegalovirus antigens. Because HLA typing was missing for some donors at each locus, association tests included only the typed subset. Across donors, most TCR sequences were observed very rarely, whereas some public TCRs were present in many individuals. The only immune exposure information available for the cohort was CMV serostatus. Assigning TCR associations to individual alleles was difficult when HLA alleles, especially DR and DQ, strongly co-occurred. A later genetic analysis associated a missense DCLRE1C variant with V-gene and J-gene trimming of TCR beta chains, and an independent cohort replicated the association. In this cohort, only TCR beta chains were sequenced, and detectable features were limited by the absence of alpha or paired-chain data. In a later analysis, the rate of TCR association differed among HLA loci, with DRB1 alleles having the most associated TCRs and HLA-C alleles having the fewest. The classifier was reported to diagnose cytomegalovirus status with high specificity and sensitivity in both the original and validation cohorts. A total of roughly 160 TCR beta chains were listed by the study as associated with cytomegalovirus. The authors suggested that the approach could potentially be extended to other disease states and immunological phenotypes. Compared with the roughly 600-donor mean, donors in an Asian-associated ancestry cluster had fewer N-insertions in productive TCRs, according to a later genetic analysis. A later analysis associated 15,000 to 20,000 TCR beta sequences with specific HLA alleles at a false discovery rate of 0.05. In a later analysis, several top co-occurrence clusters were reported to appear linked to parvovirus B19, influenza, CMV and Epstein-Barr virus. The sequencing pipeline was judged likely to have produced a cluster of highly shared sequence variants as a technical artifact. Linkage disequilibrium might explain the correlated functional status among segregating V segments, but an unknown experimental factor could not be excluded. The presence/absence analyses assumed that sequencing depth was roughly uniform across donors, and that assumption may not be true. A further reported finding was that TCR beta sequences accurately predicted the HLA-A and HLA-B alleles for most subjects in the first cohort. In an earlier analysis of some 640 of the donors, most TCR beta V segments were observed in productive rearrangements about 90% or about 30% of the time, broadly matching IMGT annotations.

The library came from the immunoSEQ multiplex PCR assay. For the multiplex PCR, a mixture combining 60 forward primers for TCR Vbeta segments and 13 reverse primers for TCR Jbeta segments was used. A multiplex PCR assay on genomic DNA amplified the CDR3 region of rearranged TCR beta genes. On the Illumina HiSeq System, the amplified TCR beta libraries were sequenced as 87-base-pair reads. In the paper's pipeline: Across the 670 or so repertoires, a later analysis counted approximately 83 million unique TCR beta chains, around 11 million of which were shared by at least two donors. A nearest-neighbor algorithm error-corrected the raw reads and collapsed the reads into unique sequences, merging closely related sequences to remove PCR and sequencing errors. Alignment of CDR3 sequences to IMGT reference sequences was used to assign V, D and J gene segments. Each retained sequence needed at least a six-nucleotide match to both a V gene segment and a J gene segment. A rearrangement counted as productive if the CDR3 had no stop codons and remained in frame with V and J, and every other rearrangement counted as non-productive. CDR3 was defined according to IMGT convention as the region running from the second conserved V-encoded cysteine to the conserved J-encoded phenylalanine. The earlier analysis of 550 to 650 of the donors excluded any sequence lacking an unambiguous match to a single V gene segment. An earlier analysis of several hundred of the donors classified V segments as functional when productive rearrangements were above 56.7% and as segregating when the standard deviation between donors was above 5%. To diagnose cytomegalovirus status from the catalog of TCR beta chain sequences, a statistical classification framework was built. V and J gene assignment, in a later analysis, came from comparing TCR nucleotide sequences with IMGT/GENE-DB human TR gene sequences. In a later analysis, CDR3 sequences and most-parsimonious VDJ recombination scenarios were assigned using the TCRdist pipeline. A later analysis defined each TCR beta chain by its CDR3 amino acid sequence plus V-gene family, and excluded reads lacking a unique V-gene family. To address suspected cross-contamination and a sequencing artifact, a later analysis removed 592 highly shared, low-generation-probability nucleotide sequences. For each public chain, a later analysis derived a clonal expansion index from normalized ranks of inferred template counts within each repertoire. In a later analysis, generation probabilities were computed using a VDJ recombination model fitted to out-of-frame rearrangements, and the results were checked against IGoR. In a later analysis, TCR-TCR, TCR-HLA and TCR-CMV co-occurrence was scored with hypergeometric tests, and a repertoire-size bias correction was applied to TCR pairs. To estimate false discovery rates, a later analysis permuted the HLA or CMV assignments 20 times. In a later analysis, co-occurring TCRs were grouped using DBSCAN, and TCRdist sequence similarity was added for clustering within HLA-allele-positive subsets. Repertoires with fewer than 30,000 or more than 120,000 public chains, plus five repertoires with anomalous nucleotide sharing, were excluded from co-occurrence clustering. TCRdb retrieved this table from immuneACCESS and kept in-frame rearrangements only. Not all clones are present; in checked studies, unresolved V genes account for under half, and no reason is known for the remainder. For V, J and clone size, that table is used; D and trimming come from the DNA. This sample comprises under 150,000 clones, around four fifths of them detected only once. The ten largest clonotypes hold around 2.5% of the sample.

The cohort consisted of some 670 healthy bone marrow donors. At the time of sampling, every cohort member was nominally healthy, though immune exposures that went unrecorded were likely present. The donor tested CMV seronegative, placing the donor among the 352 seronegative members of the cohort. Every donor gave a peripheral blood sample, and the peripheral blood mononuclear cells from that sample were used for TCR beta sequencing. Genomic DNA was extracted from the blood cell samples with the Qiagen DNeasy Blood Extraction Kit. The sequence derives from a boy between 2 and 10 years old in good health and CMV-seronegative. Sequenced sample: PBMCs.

In nucleotide form, the sequence is TGTGCCAGCAGCTTAGTTGGGACAGGGGGCACTGAAGCTTTCTTT. Translated, this is CASSLVGTGGTEAFF. The V gene is TRBV11-1 and the J gene is TRBJ1-1, and TRBD1 matches 11 of the central bases. From the cysteine through the phenylalanine, the CDR3 covers 15 amino acids. The only DNA kept is the CDR3, 45 bases in frame from the first base. From V the trimming removes 1 base and from J it removes 4 bases, while the gene matches leave 2 bases of the junction unaccounted for. CDR1 is given as SGHAT and CDR2 as FQDESV, both from the germline V gene (reference sequence).